This T cell receptor (beta chain) is drawn from a study of CD8 T cells in Susac syndrome. TEMRA cells were FACS-enriched, and CD8+ and CD4+ T cells were isolated negatively. Random hexamers were used to reverse transcribe 0.5 to 1 ug of RNA. MiXCR, run by TCRdb on the immunoSEQ multiplex PCR reads, gives a single entry per CDR3 protein. Of some 130,000 distinct CDR3 sequences detected, about 95% appear once; the ten largest clones hold 0.1% to 0.15%. Germline-derived CDR1 and CDR2 are MNHNY and SVGAGI (reference sequence). The CDR3 consists of 15 residues. V lost 2 bases, J lost 3 bases, and 11 bases lay in between.

The clonotype comes from a human donor with multiple sclerosis. The rearrangement links TRBV6-6 to TRBJ1-3; tentative D call: TRBD1 (6 bases). Material: CD4+ T cells from PBMCs. In DNA form, the CDR3 reads TGTGCCAGCAGTTACCAGGACAGCTTTGGAAACACCATATATTTT. This sequence encodes CASSYQDSFGNTIYF.